One TCR beta chain is described in this entry. Its antigen is undetermined. These data originate in a study of regulatory and conventional T cells in RAG deficiency. Blood CD4+ CD25-low CD127-high conventional T cells supplied the genomic DNA template. Repertoires were generated with immunoSEQ multiplex PCR, while TCRdb's copy carries only in-frame clones and drops some. The sample holds 30,000 to 35,000 clones, more than 75% seen once. Overall study findings and caveats: Omenn syndrome and CID/AS patients had roughly 100-fold fewer unique Treg TCR beta sequences, versus approximately 10-fold elsewhere. Omenn patients showed >80% Treg-Tconv overlap and shorter CDR3 lengths. RAG-deficient patients showed markedly lower Shannon entropy and higher Simpson indices than control T-cell subsets.

The CDR3 spans 14 residues. Trimming stripped 8 bases from V and 4 bases from J, with 15 bases between. Germline-derived CDR1 and CDR2 are MNHNY and SVGAGI (reference sequence). This sample was also put to use in a study of regulatory T cells. That report notes: Primers: 52 TRBV forward and 13 TRBJ reverse.

This receptor was obtained from a human donor in good health. The chain recombines TRBV6-6 with TRBJ1-5; D gene unclear. The sample taken for sequencing was CD4+ effector T cells sorted from blood. CDR3 DNA: TGTGCCAGCGGTGCCAGCTTCCTAAATCAGCCCCAGCATTTT. Translating it yields CASGASFLNQPQHF.